This T cell receptor (beta chain) is drawn from a study of blood T cell repertoires in COVID-19. On the study more broadly: COVID-19 samples from acute and convalescent phases originated in the United States, Italy and Spain. Nucleic acid was either cDNA or gDNA, and it came from T cells, B-cell-depleted T cells, or PBMCs.

Trimming stripped 6 bases from V and 5 bases from J, with 17 bases between. The CDR3 is made up of 14 amino acids. Per the germline V gene, CDR1 is MNHEY and CDR2 is SVGAGI. Per the study methods: Nucleated cell number was recorded as an estimate derived from reference gene primer amplification. Sequencing used immunoSEQ multiplex PCR; TCRdb keeps in-frame clones, though not all of them. That table is the source of V, J and clone size, and D and trimming were worked out from the DNA. Among around 45,000 clones listed, about 90% were seen once. The chain employs TRBV6-5 and TRBJ2-7; the D gene is possibly TRBD1 (6 bases). This receptor was taken from an elderly man with acute or convalescent COVID-19. The material sequenced was peripheral blood. The CDR3 nucleotides are TGTGCCAGCAGACAGGACAGAGGAGAACACGAGCAGTACTTC. Translated, it gives CASRQDRGEHEQYF.